Below are 17 T cell receptor beta chains sequenced from a single sample in a study of blood T cell repertoires in COVID-19. TCRdb's copy holds only in-frame clones and misses some; the assay was immunoSEQ multiplex PCR. Here the sample spans 200,000 to 300,000 clones, roughly 83% being singletons. Sample: peripheral blood. All receptors come from a man older than 75 with acute or convalescent COVID-19.

The chain has TRBV5-4 and TRBJ2-5; tentative D call: TRBD2 (5 bases). The CDR3 runs to 15 residues. Trimming cost V 0 bases and J 1 base, with 10 bases left between them. Germline CDR1 and CDR2: SGHNT and YYREEE (reference sequence). CDR3 sequence: CASSLAGVGQETQYF. CDR3 in DNA: TGTGCCAGCAGCTTGGCCGGGGTCGGCCAAGAGACCCAGTACTTC.

This chain uses TRBV15 with TRBJ2-7, with TRBD1 identical over 9 bases. The CDR3 is made up of 15 amino acids. The germline V gene has CDR1 LNHNV and CDR2 YYDKDF (reference sequence). With V trimmed by 5 bases and J by 7 bases, 12 bases remained unmatched. The CDR3 sequence is CATSGGTGRLREQYF. Written as DNA, the CDR3 is TGTGCCACCAGCGGCGGGACAGGGAGACTTCGGGAGCAGTACTTC.

This clone showed up just once. One junction end does not reproduce the germline sequence, and a read error may be involved. This sequence joins TRBV7-2 and TRBJ2-7; D might be TRBD2 (6 bases). Germline V gene sequence: CDR1 SGHTA, CDR2 FQGNSA. The CDR3 runs 11 residues. CDR3 bases: TGTGCCAGCAGCCTAGCGAGGGAGCAGTACTTC. This sequence encodes CASSLAREQYF. Supplemented by reference TRBV7-2 and TRBJ2-7, the full variable domain reads GAGVSQSPSNKVTEKGKDVELRCDPISGHTALYWYRQSLGQGLEFLIYFQGNSAPDKSGLPSDRFSAERTGGSVSTLTIQRTQQEDSAVYLCASSLAREQYFGPGTRLTVT.

The chain joins TRBV10-3 to TRBJ2-1; weak D call: TRBD2 (6 bases). This CDR3 has 15 amino acids. Germline V gene sequence: CDR1 ENHRY, CDR2 SYGVKD. Trimming stripped 2 bases from V and 4 bases from J, with 12 bases between. CDR3 sequence: CAISEIIAEYNEQFF. CDR3 sequence (DNA): TGTGCCATCAGTGAGATAATAGCGGAATACAATGAGCAGTTCTTC.

The chain has TRBV5-1 and TRBJ2-2, with 9 bases lining up with TRBD2. The CDR3 is made up of 20 amino acids. V shed 1 base and J 2 bases; nucleotides not matched to a gene: 15. Germline-derived CDR1 and CDR2 are SGHRS and YFSETQ. DNA of the CDR3: TGCGCCAGCAGCTTGAGGCCGGTTGTCGCGGGAGGGACTAACACCGGGGAGCTGTTTTTT. It yields the protein CASSLRPVVAGGTNTGELFF.

The chain recombines TRBV18 with TRBJ1-1; 7 bases match TRBD1. CDR3 length: 14 amino acids. V lost 1 base, J lost 4 bases, and 3 bases stayed unmatched. The germline gives CDR1 KGHSH, CDR2 LQKENI. The CDR3: CASSPQQGGTEAFF. CDR3 nucleotide sequence: TGTGCCAGCTCACCACAGCAGGGGGGCACTGAAGCTTTCTTT.

V gene TRBV4-1 combines with J gene TRBJ1-6; the match to TRBD1 covers 8 bases. Germline CDR1 reads MGHRA; CDR2 reads YSYEKL. The ends lost 1 base at V and 6 bases at J; junction bases unmatched: 2. The CDR3 covers 15 residues. The CDR3 here is CASSQGTGINSPLHF. CDR3 DNA: TGCGCCAGCAGCCAAGGGACAGGGATTAATTCACCCCTCCACTTT.

The chain has TRBV7-2 and TRBJ2-2; D is perhaps TRBD1 (7 bases). Per germline, CDR1 SGHTA and CDR2 FQGNSA. V was clipped by 3 bases and J by 4 bases, with 12 bases between them. This CDR3 comprises 15 residues. CDR3 residues: CASSFQGGSTGELFF. Written as DNA, the CDR3 is TGTGCCAGCAGCTTTCAGGGGGGAAGCACCGGGGAGCTGTTTTTT. Filled out from reference TRBV7-2 and TRBJ2-2, the complete variable domain reads GAGVSQSPSNKVTEKGKDVELRCDPISGHTALYWYRQSLGQGLEFLIYFQGNSAPDKSGLPSDRFSAERTGGSVSTLTIQRTQQEDSAVYLCASSFQGGSTGELFFGEGSRLTVL.

With respect to this clone: At the DNA level, this CDR3 is encoded by other sequences in the same sample as well. V is TRBV29-1 and J is TRBJ1-5; 10 nucleotides line up with TRBD1. Germline V CDR1 and CDR2: SQVTM, ANQGSEA. CDR3 length: 12 residues. V dropped 6 bases and J dropped 7; count of bases not matched to a gene: 3. The CDR3 here is CSVGQGNQPQHF. DNA of the CDR3: TGCAGCGTGGGACAGGGGAACCAGCCCCAGCATTTT.

This clone was counted a single time. This sequence joins TRBV7-2 and TRBJ1-5; the D gene is possibly TRBD1 (5 bases). The CDR3 spans 14 residues. The V gene lost 4 bases and the J gene lost 5 bases, with 12 bases spanning the gap. Per germline, CDR1 SGHTA and CDR2 FQGNSA. The CDR3 reads CASSSRTPHQPQHF. The CDR3 bases are TGTGCCAGCAGCTCCAGGACACCCCATCAGCCCCAGCATTTT.

The J gene is TRBJ2-1, the V gene TRBV29-1; TRBD2 aligns across 10 bases. The germline gives CDR1 SQVTM, CDR2 ANQGSEA. The CDR3 sequence is 14 residues long. V shed 7 bases and J 2 bases; nucleotides not matched to a gene: 5. CDR3 coding DNA: TGCAGCGCGGATGGACTAGCGGCCTACAATGAGCAGTTCTTC. It encodes CSADGLAAYNEQFF.

The chain recombines TRBV6-1 with TRBJ2-5; tentative D call: TRBD2 (5 bases). V shed 4 bases and J shed 1 base, with 19 bases lying between them. This CDR3 is 17 amino acids long. CDR1 is MNHNS, CDR2 SASEGT, per germline. CDR3 DNA: TGTGCCAGCAGTGCCCGCTTTTGGAGGCTTGGCCAAGAGACCCAGTACTTC. The encoded protein is CASSARFWRLGQETQYF.

A word on this clone: This same CDR3 is encoded by further DNA sequences in the sample. The chain employs TRBV19 and TRBJ1-1, with TRBD1 matching 8 bases. The germline gives CDR1 LNHDA, CDR2 SQIVND (reference sequence). CDR3 length: 14 amino acids. After removal of 3 bases from V and 1 base from J, the junction contained 1 base not matched to a gene. CDR3 loop: CASSIGQGNTEAFF. The CDR3 bases are TGTGCCAGTAGTATCGGACAGGGGAACACTGAAGCTTTCTTT.

The rearrangement links TRBV10-3 to TRBJ1-1; 7 bases align to TRBD1. Germline CDR1 and CDR2: ENHRY and SYGVKD. J was trimmed by 11 bases and V by 3 bases; bases with no gene match: 6. There are 12 residues in the CDR3. The CDR3 protein is CAISDQTGRAFF. Here the CDR3 DNA reads TGTGCCATCAGTGATCAGACAGGGCGCGCTTTCTTT.

This clone appeared a single time. The chain employs TRBV5-1 and TRBJ2-7, with D uncertain. Trimming left V 0 bases short and J 4 bases short, with 8 bases between. The CDR3 totals 13 residues. The germline CDR1 and CDR2 sequences are SGHRS and YFSETQ. The CDR3 reads CASSLDREYEQYF. DNA of the CDR3: TGCGCCAGCAGCTTGGACAGAGAATACGAGCAGTACTTC.

The rearrangement joins TRBV5-1 to TRBJ1-1; D is possibly TRBD1 (5 bases). The CDR3 is 14 amino acids. Germline V lookup: CDR1 SGHRS, CDR2 YFSETQ. The V and J ends lost 7 bases and 3 bases respectively, with 16 bases between them. DNA of the CDR3: TGCGCCAGCGCTTCAGGGAATTTGGACACTGAAGCTTTCTTT. Its translation: CASASGNLDTEAFF.

This sequence joins TRBV9 and TRBJ1-2, with a weak D call TRBD1 (5 bases). V shed 0 bases and J shed 7 bases, with 16 bases lying between them. Germline V gene sequence: CDR1 SGDLS, CDR2 YYNGEE. The CDR3 runs to 15 residues. In DNA, the CDR3 is TGTGCCAGCAGCGTAGCTCTGATGGGGCTCGGTGGCTACACCTTC. The encoded protein is CASSVALMGLGGYTF.